Listed here are 20 T cell receptor beta chains from one sample, sequenced in a study of identical twins. In TCRdb, the 5' RACE reads were re-called with MiXCR into one record per CDR3 protein. The sample lists approximately 240,000 distinct CDR3 sequences, 11% to 15% occurring once. The sample comprised memory (CD45RO+) T cells sorted from blood. All receptors derive from a woman aged 18-29 years in good health.

Many counts were recorded for this clonotype. V usage is TRBV5-5 and J usage is TRBJ1-1; the D is unclear. With 4 bases removed from V and 3 bases from J, the gap between germline ends came to 13 bases. The CDR3 runs to 14 residues. Germline values: CDR1 SGHKS, CDR2 YYEKEE (reference sequence). The CDR3 reads CASSTGPADTEAFF. CDR3 sequence (DNA): TGTGCCAGCAGCACGGGTCCGGCGGACACTGAAGCTTTCTTT.

The gene calls are TRBV7-9 and TRBJ2-5, with TRBD2 as a possible D gene (7 bases). Per the germline V gene, CDR1 is SEHNR and CDR2 is FQNEAQ (reference sequence). The CDR3 runs to 16 residues. The V end lost 5 bases, the J end lost 5 bases, and 21 bases lay between the germline ends. CDR3 loop: CASSPPWDYQGETQYF. Here the CDR3 DNA reads TGTGCCAGCAGCCCTCCCTGGGACTATCAGGGGGAGACCCAGTACTTC.

This clonotype was recorded at least ten times. The chain employs TRBV7-9 and TRBJ2-7; D possibly corresponds to TRBD1 (6 bases). V was trimmed by 4 bases and J by 6 bases, leaving 13 bases between them. The CDR3 extends over 13 amino acids. CDR1 and CDR2 (germline): SEHNR, FQNEAQ (reference sequence). Here the CDR3 DNA reads TGTGCCAGCAGCTCGAATCAGGGGAGCGAGCAGTACTTC. It codes for CASSSNQGSEQYF. The variable domain in full, completed from reference TRBV7-9 and TRBJ2-7, reads DTGVSQNPRHKITKRGQNVTFRCDPISEHNRLYWYRQTLGQGPEFLTYFQNEAQLEKSRLLSDRFSAERPKGSFSTLEIQRTEQGDSAMYLCASSSNQGSEQYFGPGTRLTVT.

The chain carries TRBV2 and TRBJ2-1; D uncertain. Germline V lookup: CDR1 SNHLY, CDR2 FYNNEI. This CDR3 contains 12 residues. The V end lost 3 bases, the J end lost 5 bases, and 5 bases lay between the germline ends. The CDR3 here is CASSDLHNEQFF. Written as DNA, the CDR3 is TGTGCCAGCAGTGACTTACACAATGAGCAGTTCTTC.

The rearrangement links TRBV10-3 to TRBJ2-5; TRBD1 aligns across 8 bases. Per the germline V gene, CDR1 is ENHRY and CDR2 is SYGVKD. V lost 5 bases to trimming and J lost 4 bases; unmatched junction nucleotides: 9. CDR3 length: 15 amino acids. The DNA of the CDR3 is TGTGCCATCAGTCAACCGACGACAGGGGCAGAGACCCAGTACTTC. As protein: CAISQPTTGAETQYF.

The chain couples TRBV7-2 to TRBJ2-7, with D maybe TRBD2 (6 bases). Germline V CDR1 and CDR2: SGHTA, FQGNSA. CDR3 size: 16 residues. V was cut by 5 bases and J by 7 bases, with 24 bases left in between. CDR3: CASSPSLAQGSLEQYF. CDR3 nucleotides: TGTGCCAGCAGCCCGTCCCTAGCGCAAGGTTCCCTAGAGCAGTACTTC.

In this sample, this clonotype turned up a few times. The CDR3 DNA reads TGCAGTGCTAGGCTAGGGGGCATGAACACTGAAGCTTTCTTT. As protein: CSARLGGMNTEAFF. The chain links TRBV20-1 to TRBJ1-1; 7 nucleotides agree with TRBD1. Trimming took 3 bases from V and 0 from J; bases not matched to a gene: 4. Germline loops: CDR1 DFQATT, CDR2 SNEGSKA (reference sequence). The CDR3 totals 14 residues.

The J gene is TRBJ1-3, the V gene TRBV9, with D uncertain. Trimming pared 4 bases from V and 2 bases from J, leaving 10 bases between. The CDR3 runs to 14 residues. Per the germline V gene, CDR1 is SGDLS and CDR2 is YYNGEE. CDR3 sequence reads: CASSPPVAGNTIYF. The CDR3 DNA is TGTGCCAGCAGCCCCCCCGTCGCTGGAAACACCATATATTTT. Together with reference TRBV9 and TRBJ1-3, the CDR3 gives the full variable domain: DSGVTQTPKHLITATGQRVTLRCSPRSGDLSVYWYQQSLDQGLQFLIQYYNGEERAKGNILERFSAQQFPDLHSELNLSSLELGDSALYFCASSPPVAGNTIYFGEGSWLTVV.

This clonotype was recorded a few times. The chain joins TRBV20-1 to TRBJ2-5; D remains unclear. The V gene's germline CDR1 is DFQATT and CDR2 SNEGSKA (reference sequence). This CDR3 is built from 10 residues. V dropped 6 bases and J dropped 3 bases, with 5 bases sitting between them. The DNA for the CDR3 is TGCAGTGCCCGCAAAGAGACCCAGTACTTC. It encodes CSARKETQYF.

V and J are TRBV2 and TRBJ2-3; maybe TRBD1 (6 bases). There are 13 residues in the CDR3. Trimming took off 10 bases at V and 6 bases at J, with 17 bases between the two ends. CDR1 is SNHLY and CDR2 is FYNNEI in the germline V gene. The CDR3 coding sequence is TGTGCCACACAGGGAGTGAGCGTGGATACGCAGTATTTT. Translated, it gives CATQGVSVDTQYF.

There are a few counts of this clonotype. The chain links TRBV11-3 to TRBJ1-1, with D perhaps TRBD1 (6 bases). The CDR3 consists of 13 residues. The V and J ends lost 5 bases and 2 bases respectively, with 9 bases between them. The germline V gene encodes CDR1 SGHNT and CDR2 YENEEA. CDR3 region: CASSVQGNTEAFF. DNA of the CDR3: TGTGCCAGCAGCGTACAGGGTAACACTGAAGCTTTCTTT. The variable domain in full, completed from reference TRBV11-3 and TRBJ1-1, reads EAGVVQSPRYKIIEKKQPVAFWCNPISGHNTLYWYLQNLGQGPELLIRYENEEAVDDSQLPKDRFSAERLKGVDSTLKIQPAELGDSAVYLCASSVQGNTEAFFGQGTRLTVV.

This clonotype was observed a few times. The V gene is TRBV12-3 or TRBV12-4, the J gene TRBJ2-7; TRBD2 might be the D (6 bases). The CDR3 sequence is 15 residues long. Trimming removed 6 bases at V and 2 bases at J, with 17 bases between. DNA of the CDR3: TGTGCCAGCAGCCTCGGGACTGCCGGCCCCTACGAGCAGTACTTC. It specifies CASSLGTAGPYEQYF.

This clonotype was recorded only once. A much bigger clone sits one base away, suggesting this may be a read error. The CDR3 nucleotides read TGTGCCACCAGCAGTGGAGGAAATATCGTCTACAATGAGCAGTTCTTC. Residues: CATSSGGNIVYNEQFF. V is TRBV15 and J is TRBJ2-1; weak D call: TRBD2 (5 bases). Germline CDR1 and CDR2: LNHNV and YYDKDF (reference sequence). The CDR3 has 16 amino acids. Trimming pared 3 bases from V and 3 bases from J, leaving 15 bases between.

The chain joins TRBV20-1 to TRBJ2-1; TRBD2 matches 9 bases. Germline lookup yields CDR1 DFQATT and CDR2 SNEGSKA (reference sequence). The CDR3 extends over 15 amino acids. V trimming: 3 bases; J trimming: 6 bases; junction bases outside the gene matches: 9. CDR3: CSARLGSGRTNEQFF. The CDR3 DNA sequence: TGCAGTGCTAGGTTGGGCAGCGGGAGGACCAATGAGCAGTTCTTC.

J is TRBJ2-7 and V is TRBV10-3; 9 bases agree with TRBD1. The ends lost 4 bases at V and 7 bases at J; junction bases unmatched: 11. Germline V gene sequence: CDR1 ENHRY, CDR2 SYGVKD. CDR3 size: 15 residues. The CDR3 DNA reads TGTGCCATCAGTGCCCCGGGACAGGGTCTCGGGGAGCAGTACTTC. Encoded protein: CAISAPGQGLGEQYF.

The V and J genes are TRBV20-1 and TRBJ2-3; the D is unclear. The CDR3 length is 14 residues. Germline CDR1 reads DFQATT; CDR2 reads SNEGSKA (reference sequence). Trimming removed 0 bases from V and 8 bases from J, with 15 bases in between. CDR3 sequence reads: CSARDVSRAFTQYF. In nucleotides, the CDR3 is TGCAGTGCTAGAGATGTCTCTAGGGCGTTTACGCAGTATTTT.

The chain uses TRBV6-4 and TRBJ2-1; weak D call: TRBD1 (5 bases). Per germline, CDR1 MRHNA and CDR2 SNTAGT. V gave up 2 bases and J gave up 6 bases, with 14 bases separating them. This CDR3 comprises 15 residues. The CDR3 sequence: CASSDSSQGFNEQFF. CDR3 DNA sequence: TGTGCCAGCAGTGACAGTAGCCAGGGATTCAATGAGCAGTTCTTC.

The table lists this clonotype with many counts. The chain employs TRBV6-5 and TRBJ2-7, with D perhaps matching TRBD2 (6 bases). The V and J ends lost 2 bases and 2 bases respectively, with 10 bases between them. CDR3 length equals 14 residues. Per germline, CDR1 MNHEY and CDR2 SVGAGI. CDR3 nucleotide sequence: TGTGCCAGCAGTTACCTGACTAGTCCCTACGAGCAGTACTTC. Translation gives CASSYLTSPYEQYF.

This clonotype was observed at least ten times. This chain uses TRBV7-2 with TRBJ2-1; perhaps TRBD2 as D (5 bases). The CDR3 contains 13 residues. Germline CDR1 reads SGHTA; CDR2 reads FQGNSA. V was pared by 6 bases and J by 5 bases, with 11 bases between. The CDR3 reads CASRRANNNEQFF. For the CDR3, the DNA is TGTGCCAGCAGGCGGGCTAATAACAATGAGCAGTTCTTC.

This clonotype came up many times. The CDR3 reads CASSPGPLNAGELFF. The CDR3 region has the DNA TGTGCCAGCAGCCCCGGGCCCCTAAACGCCGGGGAGCTGTTTTTT. The J gene is TRBJ2-2, the V gene TRBV12-3 or TRBV12-4; no firm D call. The CDR3 extends over 15 amino acids. V was clipped by 6 bases and J by 6 bases, with 17 bases between them.